This T cell receptor (beta chain) comes out of a study of shared clonotypes between healthy human individuals. Study-wide results and limits: Several donors held about 4.5% of naive CD4 clonotypes in common.

It was CD45RO-negative cells, positively selected for CCR7, that made up naive CD8 cells, with terminally differentiated effector memory CD45RA+ cells excluded. In the original processing: Because ImmunoSEQ provided only junction sequences with no quality scores, the filtering differed. Generated by immunoSEQ multiplex PCR, the TCRdb table keeps only in-frame clones and is missing some. The DNA gave D and trimming, while V, J and clone size come from that table. The sample consists of a few million clones, about 94% of them appearing once. In regard to this clone: Its antigen is not identified.

The CDR3 has 13 amino acids. Specimen: naive CD8+ T cells from PBMCs. The clonotype originates from a young man in good health. Some clones in this sample may be carry-over from other donors' samples. The chain is built from TRBV21-1 and TRBJ2-1. TRBV21-1 is described as a pseudogene. The CDR3 reads CASSKAGSAVQFF. The CDR3, as DNA: TGTGCCAGCAGCAAAGCAGGATCCGCCGTGCAGTTCTTC.